Sequencing of this T cell receptor beta chain was carried out in a study of T cells after yellow fever vaccination. Overall study results and limits: Post-booster repertoires again held most primary-vaccination clones (about 96% CD4, roughly 89% CD8).

From the 5' RACE reads, TCRdb called clonotypes with MiXCR, one entry per CDR3 protein. The repertoire holds 90,000 to 150,000 distinct CDR3 sequences, with around 6.7% as singletons. This clonotype was counted at least ten times. Its matching antigen is unknown. Specimen: CD4+ T cells sorted from PBMCs, collected more than 35 days after the first yellow fever vaccination. The clonotype was recovered from a young man who received the YFV17D yellow fever vaccine.

The CDR3 sequence: CSAPLSGNTIYF. DNA of the CDR3: TGCAGTGCCCCTCTTTCTGGAAACACCATATATTTT. The chain is built from TRBV20-1 and TRBJ1-3; D ambiguous. This CDR3 is built from 12 residues. V was trimmed by 6 bases and J by 1 base, leaving 7 bases between them. Germline CDR1 and CDR2: DFQATT and SNEGSKA (reference sequence).